These T cell receptor beta chains were read from a single sample in a study of early T cells in non-severe SARS-CoV-2 infection. Each CDR3 protein is one row after TCRdb ran MiXCR on the 5' RACE reads. The repertoire consists of some 77,000 distinct CDR3 sequences, with approximately 5% occurring once and the leading ten covering roughly 6.6%. This specimen consisted of whole blood, obtained at baseline. These receptors all stem from an adult who was a healthcare worker with PCR-confirmed SARS-CoV-2 infection or an uninfected control (not recorded which). The CDR3 runs from the conserved cysteine through the conserved F or W. Fields, in order: D gene, clone size, J gene, V gene, CDR3 DNA, CDR3 protein. D genes are given only for firm matches. The size entry is marked missing in some rows and otherwise reads once, few, many or a size class.

d_gene: TRBD1; abundance: few; j_gene: TRBJ2-7; v_gene: TRBV5-1; CDR3nt: TGCGCCAGCAGGGACAGGGAGTACGAGCAGTACTTC; CDR3aa: CASRDREYEQYF
d_gene: -; abundance: few; j_gene: TRBJ1-1; v_gene: TRBV19; CDR3nt: TGTGCCAGTACCCAGGGACGGATGAACACTGAAGCTTTCTTT; CDR3aa: CASTQGRMNTEAFF
d_gene: TRBD2; abundance: -; j_gene: TRBJ2-7; v_gene: TRBV6-1; CDR3nt: TGTGCCAGCGAGTCGCTAGCGGGGGGATACTACGAGCAGTACTTC; CDR3aa: CASESLAGGYYEQYF
d_gene: -; abundance: many; j_gene: TRBJ2-3; v_gene: TRBV12-5; CDR3nt: TGTGCTAGTGGTTCCTGGTCCCACACAGATACGCAGTATTTT; CDR3aa: CASGSWSHTDTQYF
d_gene: -; abundance: many; j_gene: TRBJ2-1; v_gene: TRBV7-9; CDR3nt: TGTGCCAGCATACAGCGGAGGGGTGAGCAGTTCTTC; CDR3aa: CASIQRRGEQFF
d_gene: -; abundance: many; j_gene: TRBJ1-1; v_gene: TRBV10-1; CDR3nt: TGCGCCAGCAGAGTTTCGGGGAACACTGAAGCTTTCTTT; CDR3aa: CASRVSGNTEAFF
d_gene: -; abundance: few; j_gene: TRBJ2-7; v_gene: TRBV20-1; CDR3nt: TGCAGTGCTAGGGCAGAGGGCCCCCGGGGGGAGCAGTACTTC; CDR3aa: CSARAEGPRGEQYF
d_gene: -; abundance: few; j_gene: TRBJ1-5; v_gene: TRBV28; CDR3nt: TGTGCCAGCAGTTGGTGGAATCAGCCCCAGCATTTT; CDR3aa: CASSWWNQPQHF
d_gene: -; abundance: -; j_gene: TRBJ2-7; v_gene: TRBV5-8; CDR3nt: TGTGCCAGCAGCCTCACCACAGGGAGCGTATTGCCCTACGAGCAGTACTTC; CDR3aa: CASSLTTGSVLPYEQYF
d_gene: TRBD1; abundance: many; j_gene: TRBJ2-5; v_gene: TRBV6-6; CDR3nt: TGTGCCAGCAGTTACTTCGACAGGGTGGGAGAGACCCAGTACTTC; CDR3aa: CASSYFDRVGETQYF
d_gene: -; abundance: few; j_gene: TRBJ2-3; v_gene: TRBV5-4; CDR3nt: TGTGCCAGCAGCTTGGGAGGCGGGGTCACAGATACGCAGTATTTT; CDR3aa: CASSLGGGVTDTQYF
d_gene: TRBD1; abundance: many; j_gene: TRBJ1-1; v_gene: TRBV6-1; CDR3nt: TGTGCCAGCAGGAAGGGACAGGAGAACACTGAAGCTTTCTTT; CDR3aa: CASRKGQENTEAFF
d_gene: -; abundance: many; j_gene: TRBJ1-5; v_gene: TRBV6-6; CDR3nt: TGTGCCAGCAGTTACTCGAACGGCAATCAGCCCCAGCATTTT; CDR3aa: CASSYSNGNQPQHF
d_gene: -; abundance: few; j_gene: TRBJ2-1; v_gene: TRBV13; CDR3nt: TGTGCCAGCAGGCTCAGGGGCGCAACCTACAATGAGCAGTTCTTC; CDR3aa: CASRLRGATYNEQFF
d_gene: TRBD1; abundance: few; j_gene: TRBJ2-7; v_gene: TRBV9; CDR3nt: TGTGCCAGCAGCGGAACCGGGACAGTCTCCTACGAGCAGTACTTC; CDR3aa: CASSGTGTVSYEQYF
d_gene: -; abundance: few; j_gene: TRBJ2-7; v_gene: TRBV5-1; CDR3nt: TGCGCCAGCAGCTTGGAAAGTAGCTCCTACGAGCAGTACTTC; CDR3aa: CASSLESSSYEQYF
d_gene: -; abundance: many; j_gene: TRBJ1-1; v_gene: TRBV20-1; CDR3nt: TGCAGTGCTAGAGATCGGGCGACAAACACTGAAGCTTTCTTT; CDR3aa: CSARDRATNTEAFF
d_gene: TRBD2; abundance: many; j_gene: TRBJ2-7; v_gene: TRBV19; CDR3nt: TGTGCCAGTAGCAGGGACGGGGAGGGCGAGCAGTACTTC; CDR3aa: CASSRDGEGEQYF
d_gene: TRBD1; abundance: -; j_gene: TRBJ1-1; v_gene: TRBV20-1; CDR3nt: TGCAGTGCTACGGACAGGGCGAACACTGAAGCTTTCTTT; CDR3aa: CSATDRANTEAFF
d_gene: TRBD1; abundance: few; j_gene: TRBJ1-2; v_gene: TRBV4-1; CDR3nt: TGCGCCAGCAGCGAAGCAGGACAGGGGAACTATGGCTACACCTTC; CDR3aa: CASSEAGQGNYGYTF
d_gene: -; abundance: -; j_gene: TRBJ1-2; v_gene: TRBV6-5; CDR3nt: TGTGCCAGCAGTTACCCCGGATCCTTTGGGGGCTACACCTTC; CDR3aa: CASSYPGSFGGYTF
d_gene: -; abundance: -; j_gene: TRBJ2-2; v_gene: TRBV12-3/TRBV12-4; CDR3nt: TGTGCCAGCAGTTTTTCCAGGACCGGGGAGCTGTTTTTT; CDR3aa: CASSFSRTGELFF
d_gene: -; abundance: many; j_gene: TRBJ2-7; v_gene: TRBV6-5; CDR3nt: TGTGCCAGCAGTTTCGGGTCAGACGGATCCTACGAGCAGTACTTC; CDR3aa: CASSFGSDGSYEQYF